This record concerns one TCR beta chain sequence. Germline V gene sequence: CDR1 PRHDT, CDR2 FYEKMQ (reference sequence). The CDR3 consists of 15 residues. Trimming stripped 0 bases from V and 1 base from J, with 9 bases between. The sample originates from a study of T cells after somatic rescue of genetic block. The data were produced by immunoSEQ multiplex PCR, yet TCRdb's version contains in-frame clones alone and is incomplete. This sample has 85,000 to 90,000 clones, with over 80% found just once. This clonotype was obtained from a young woman. Specimen: peripheral blood mononuclear cells (PBMCs). The genes are TRBV13 and TRBJ1-2; D remains unclear. The CDR3: CASSLGRSDNYGYTF. The CDR3 nucleotides read TGTGCCAGCAGCTTAGGCCGGTCCGATAACTATGGCTACACCTTC.